Listed here is a single T cell receptor (beta chain). These data come from a study of cytomegalovirus exposure and HLA in healthy donors. In the PCR, 60 Vbeta and 13 Jbeta primers were used. The table came from immunoSEQ multiplex PCR; TCRdb's copy has only in-frame clones and leaves some out. The sample holds 35,000 to 50,000 clones, about 47% seen once. V lost 1 base to trimming and J lost 0 bases; unmatched junction nucleotides: 12. Per germline, CDR1 SGHRS and CDR2 YFSETQ. This CDR3 is 19 amino acids long. V gene TRBV5-1 combines with J gene TRBJ2-1; 8 nucleotides align to TRBD1. This sequence was found in a human donor in good health. Sequenced material: PBMCs. The CDR3 DNA follows: TGCGCCAGCAGCTTGTGGGGCTCCCGGACAGGGCCCTCCTACAATGAGCAGTTCTTC. It specifies CASSLWGSRTGPSYNEQFF.